This is a list of T cell receptor beta chains from one sample in a study of vaccination and CD4 T cells after COVID-19. TCRdb independently ran MiXCR on the PCR reads; one entry per CDR3 protein. This sample has roughly 14,000 distinct CDR3 sequences, with roughly 71% found just once. The sample was CD4+ T cells from blood, taken after SARS-CoV-2 vaccination. Receptor source: a human donor who had recovered from COVID-19. Each CDR3 is given without its conserved first and last residue.

V: TRBV6-1; J: TRBJ2-3; CDR3: ASTPQGARPLTQY
V: TRBV10-1; J: TRBJ2-5; CDR3: ASSEGHQETQY
V: TRBV20-1; J: TRBJ2-5; CDR3: SARDPVGVETQY
V: TRBV7-6; J: TRBJ2-7; CDR3: ASSSRGSGPYEQY
V: TRBV5-4; J: TRBJ2-7; CDR3: ASSAGGRPYEQY
V: TRBV5-4; J: TRBJ2-6; CDR3: ASSLEGGSGANVLT
V: TRBV19; J: TRBJ2-2; CDR3: ASSNRDRGIPTGELF
V: TRBV19; J: TRBJ1-1; CDR3: ASSIDDQGNTEAF
V: TRBV12-3/TRBV12-4; J: TRBJ1-5; CDR3: ASSVAGERQPQH
V: TRBV6-2/TRBV6-3; J: TRBJ1-6; CDR3: ASSYLYNSPLH
V: TRBV12-3/TRBV12-4; J: TRBJ1-5; CDR3: ASSLQGNSNQPQH
V: TRBV20-1; J: TRBJ2-2; CDR3: SARGGSTGELF
V: TRBV20-1; J: TRBJ2-7; CDR3: SGTETSYEQY
V: TRBV28; J: TRBJ2-3; CDR3: ASNIAGGTDTQY
V: TRBV19; J: TRBJ1-1; CDR3: ASSIVWRNTEAF
V: TRBV25-1; J: TRBJ1-2; CDR3: VSSDINYGYT
V: TRBV20-1; J: TRBJ1-2; CDR3: SAYDRGYGYT
V: TRBV6-5; J: TRBJ1-2; CDR3: ASSYLGVHYGYT
V: TRBV7-3; J: TRBJ2-1; CDR3: ASSLKVGSGSVHNEQF
V: TRBV20-1; J: TRBJ2-6; CDR3: SASKTPSGANVLT
V: TRBV6-1; J: TRBJ2-5; CDR3: ASSRDRDEETQY
V: TRBV7-3; J: TRBJ2-5; CDR3: ASSSGLAGEETQY
V: TRBV5-6; J: TRBJ1-6; CDR3: ASTTWGFSVSPLH
V: TRBV7-9; J: TRBJ1-1; CDR3: ASSLTQGTEAF
V: TRBV5-4; J: TRBJ1-2; CDR3: ASSLDHYGYT
V: TRBV6-1; J: TRBJ1-2; CDR3: ASSLAPSTGLAGYT
V: TRBV6-1; J: TRBJ2-7; CDR3: ASYKGYEQY
V: TRBV28; J: TRBJ2-6; CDR3: ASSPMGGLVSSGANVLT
V: TRBV15; J: TRBJ2-7; CDR3: ATSRMAGTSGSRGEQY
V: TRBV28; J: TRBJ2-7; CDR3: ASSFGLYEQY
V: TRBV7-2; J: TRBJ1-5; CDR3: ASSPGGGAGQPQH
V: TRBV7-9; J: TRBJ1-2; CDR3: ASSLEGGNYGYT
V: TRBV6-1; J: TRBJ2-1; CDR3: ASSRRVYSYNEQF
V: TRBV6-1; J: TRBJ1-1; CDR3: ASSEIFRRVNTEAF
V: TRBV2; J: TRBJ2-3; CDR3: ASSEGMGTDTQY
V: TRBV21-1; J: TRBJ2-3; CDR3: ASRAGRERLRADTQY
V: TRBV7-9; J: TRBJ2-7; CDR3: ASSLRTSGTYEQY
V: TRBV7-2; J: TRBJ2-2; CDR3: ASSFRLAGDGGTGELF
V: TRBV7-9; J: TRBJ2-5; CDR3: ASSYYIPEETQY
V: TRBV7-6; J: TRBJ1-5; CDR3: ASSPGLYSNQPQH
V: TRBV7-2; J: TRBJ2-5; CDR3: ASSLTASGRGQY
V: TRBV7-8; J: TRBJ2-1; CDR3: ASVHGGINEQF
V: TRBV7-8; J: TRBJ1-6; CDR3: ASSLIIRDRKPYNSPLH
V: TRBV24-1; J: TRBJ2-5; CDR3: ATSDRETQY
V: TRBV5-1; J: TRBJ2-7; CDR3: ASSSSESLEQY
V: TRBV6-1; J: TRBJ1-5; CDR3: ASSVERNQPQH
V: TRBV19; J: TRBJ2-5; CDR3: ASSIGQFSTWETQY
V: TRBV6-1; J: TRBJ2-3; CDR3: ASSPIAGADTQY
V: TRBV6-5; J: TRBJ2-7; CDR3: ASSYGLHIGQR
V: TRBV28; J: TRBJ2-7; CDR3: ASSLYRDLYEQY
V: TRBV20-1; J: TRBJ1-3; CDR3: SARGAGQLSSGNTIY
V: TRBV6-1; J: TRBJ1-5; CDR3: ASSEVSGRGQPQH
V: TRBV15; J: TRBJ1-2; CDR3: ATSRDLGRNYGYT
V: TRBV2; J: TRBJ1-5; CDR3: ASSHDRVNPHFNQPQH
V: TRBV7-2; J: TRBJ1-1; CDR3: ASSFRGVTEAF